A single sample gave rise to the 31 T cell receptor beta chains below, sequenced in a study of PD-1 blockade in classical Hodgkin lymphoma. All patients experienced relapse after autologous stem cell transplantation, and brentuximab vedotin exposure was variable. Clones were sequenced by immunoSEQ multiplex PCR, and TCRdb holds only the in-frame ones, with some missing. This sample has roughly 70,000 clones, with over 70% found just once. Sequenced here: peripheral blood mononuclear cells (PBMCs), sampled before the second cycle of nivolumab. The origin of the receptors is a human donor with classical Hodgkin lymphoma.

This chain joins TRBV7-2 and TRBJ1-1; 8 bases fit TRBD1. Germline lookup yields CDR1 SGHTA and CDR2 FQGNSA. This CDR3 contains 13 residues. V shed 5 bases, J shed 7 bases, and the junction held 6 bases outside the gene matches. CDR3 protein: CASSPDRVGEAFF. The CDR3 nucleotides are TGTGCCAGCAGCCCGGACAGGGTGGGTGAAGCTTTCTTT.

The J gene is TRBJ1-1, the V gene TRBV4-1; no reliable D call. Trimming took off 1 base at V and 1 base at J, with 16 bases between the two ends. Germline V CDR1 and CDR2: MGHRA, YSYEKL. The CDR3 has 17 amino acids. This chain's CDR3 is CASSQGPSTSPNTEAFF. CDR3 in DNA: TGCGCCAGCAGCCAAGGCCCCTCTACATCTCCGAACACTGAAGCTTTCTTT.

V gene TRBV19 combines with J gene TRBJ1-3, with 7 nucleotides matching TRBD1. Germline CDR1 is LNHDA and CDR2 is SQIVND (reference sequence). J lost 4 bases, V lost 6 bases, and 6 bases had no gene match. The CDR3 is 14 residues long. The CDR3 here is CASSLDREGNTIYF. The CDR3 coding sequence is TGTGCCAGTAGCCTCGACAGGGAAGGAAACACCATATATTTT.

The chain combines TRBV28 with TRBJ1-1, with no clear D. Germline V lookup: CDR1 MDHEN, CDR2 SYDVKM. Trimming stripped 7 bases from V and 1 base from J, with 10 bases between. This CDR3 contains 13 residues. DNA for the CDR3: TGTGCCAGCATCCCGGACTCGAACACTGAAGCTTTCTTT. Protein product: CASIPDSNTEAFF.

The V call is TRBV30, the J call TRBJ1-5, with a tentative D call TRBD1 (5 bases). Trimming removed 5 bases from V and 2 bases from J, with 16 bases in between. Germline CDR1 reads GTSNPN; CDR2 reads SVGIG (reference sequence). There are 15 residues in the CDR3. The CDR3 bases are TGTGCCTGGGCTGGGGGTGGAAGCGGCAATCAGCCCCAGCATTTT. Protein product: CAWAGGGSGNQPQHF.

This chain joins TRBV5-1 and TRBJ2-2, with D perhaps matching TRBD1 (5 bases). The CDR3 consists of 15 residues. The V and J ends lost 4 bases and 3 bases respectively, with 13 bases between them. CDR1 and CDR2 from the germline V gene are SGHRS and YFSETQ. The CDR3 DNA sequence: TGCGCCAGCAGCCTATCGGCCAGGGACACCGGGGAGCTGTTTTTT. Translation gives CASSLSARDTGELFF.

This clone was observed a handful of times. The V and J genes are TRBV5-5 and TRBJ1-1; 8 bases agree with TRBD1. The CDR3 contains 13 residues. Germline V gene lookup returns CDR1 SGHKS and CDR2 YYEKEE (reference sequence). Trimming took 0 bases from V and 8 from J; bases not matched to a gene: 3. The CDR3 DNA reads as TGTGCCAGCAGCTTGGGACAGGGGTTGGAAGCTTTCTTT. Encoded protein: CASSLGQGLEAFF.

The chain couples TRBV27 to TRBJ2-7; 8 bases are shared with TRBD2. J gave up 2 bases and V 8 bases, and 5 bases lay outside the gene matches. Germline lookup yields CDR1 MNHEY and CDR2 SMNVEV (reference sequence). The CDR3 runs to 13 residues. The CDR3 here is CASSPGLAYEQYF. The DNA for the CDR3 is TGTGCCAGCTCCCCGGGACTAGCCTACGAGCAGTACTTC.

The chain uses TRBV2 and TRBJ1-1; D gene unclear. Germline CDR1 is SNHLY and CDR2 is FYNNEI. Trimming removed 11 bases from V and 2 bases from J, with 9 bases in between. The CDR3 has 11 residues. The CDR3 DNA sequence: TGTGCCGGGATATTAAACACTGAAGCTTTCTTT. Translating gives CAGILNTEAFF.

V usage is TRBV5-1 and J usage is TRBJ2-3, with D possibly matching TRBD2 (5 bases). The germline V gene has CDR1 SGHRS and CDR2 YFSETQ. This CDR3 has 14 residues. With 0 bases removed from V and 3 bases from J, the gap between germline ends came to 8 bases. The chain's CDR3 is CASSLAPGTDTQYF. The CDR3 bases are TGCGCCAGCAGCTTGGCCCCGGGGACAGATACGCAGTATTTT. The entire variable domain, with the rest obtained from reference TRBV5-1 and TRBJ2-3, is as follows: KAGVTQTPRYLIKTRGQQVTLSCSPISGHRSVSWYQQTPGQGLQFLFEYFSETQRNKGNFPGRFSGRQFSNSRSEMNVSTLELGDSALYLCASSLAPGTDTQYFGPGTRLTVL.

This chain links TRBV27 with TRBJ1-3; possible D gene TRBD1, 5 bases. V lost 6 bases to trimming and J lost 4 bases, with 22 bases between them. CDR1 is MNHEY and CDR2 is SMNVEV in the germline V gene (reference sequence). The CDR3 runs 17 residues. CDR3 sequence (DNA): TGTGCCAGCAGCTATCCCCGTCGACAGTTTAAGGGAAACACCATATATTTT. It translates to CASSYPRRQFKGNTIYF.

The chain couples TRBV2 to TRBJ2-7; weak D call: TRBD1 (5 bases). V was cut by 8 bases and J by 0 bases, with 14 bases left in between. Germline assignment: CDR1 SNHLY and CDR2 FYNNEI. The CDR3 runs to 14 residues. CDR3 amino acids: CASGLTALSYEQYF. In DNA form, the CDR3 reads TGTGCCAGCGGGTTGACAGCGCTCTCCTACGAGCAGTACTTC.

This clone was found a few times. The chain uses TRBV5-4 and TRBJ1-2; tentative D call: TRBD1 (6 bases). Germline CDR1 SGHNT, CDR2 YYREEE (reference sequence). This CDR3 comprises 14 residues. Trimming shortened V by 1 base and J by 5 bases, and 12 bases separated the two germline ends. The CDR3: CASSLYREEYGYTF. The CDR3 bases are TGTGCCAGCAGCTTGTACAGGGAAGAGTATGGCTACACCTTC. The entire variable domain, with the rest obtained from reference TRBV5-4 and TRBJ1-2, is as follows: ETGVTQSPTHLIKTRGQQVTLRCSSQSGHNTVSWYQQALGQGPQFIFQYYREEENGRGNFPPRFSGLQFPNYSSELNVNALELDDSALYLCASSLYREEYGYTFGSGTRLTVV.

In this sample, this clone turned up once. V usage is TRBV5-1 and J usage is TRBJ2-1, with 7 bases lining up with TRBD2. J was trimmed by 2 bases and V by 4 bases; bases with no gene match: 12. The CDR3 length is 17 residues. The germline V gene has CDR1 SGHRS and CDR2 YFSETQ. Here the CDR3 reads CASSGEGELGAYNEQFF. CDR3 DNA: TGCGCCAGCAGCGGGGAGGGCGAGTTAGGGGCCTACAATGAGCAGTTCTTC.

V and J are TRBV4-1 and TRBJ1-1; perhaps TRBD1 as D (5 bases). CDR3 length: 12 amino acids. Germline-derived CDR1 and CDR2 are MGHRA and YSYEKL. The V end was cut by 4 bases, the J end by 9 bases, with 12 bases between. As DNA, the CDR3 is TGCGCCAGCAGCCGGTTAGACAGTAAAGCTTTCTTT. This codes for CASSRLDSKAFF.

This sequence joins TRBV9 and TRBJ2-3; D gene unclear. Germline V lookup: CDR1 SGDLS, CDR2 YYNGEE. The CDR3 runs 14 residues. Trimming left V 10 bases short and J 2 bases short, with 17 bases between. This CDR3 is CAGSMGMDTDTQYF. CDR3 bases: TGTGCCGGGTCTATGGGGATGGACACAGATACGCAGTATTTT.

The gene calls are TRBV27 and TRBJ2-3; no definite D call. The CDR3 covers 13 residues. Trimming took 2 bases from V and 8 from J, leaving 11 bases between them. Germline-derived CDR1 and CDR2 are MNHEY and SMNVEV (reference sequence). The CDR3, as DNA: TGTGCCAGCAGTTTAACGGCCCTCGGTACGCAGTATTTT. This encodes CASSLTALGTQYF.

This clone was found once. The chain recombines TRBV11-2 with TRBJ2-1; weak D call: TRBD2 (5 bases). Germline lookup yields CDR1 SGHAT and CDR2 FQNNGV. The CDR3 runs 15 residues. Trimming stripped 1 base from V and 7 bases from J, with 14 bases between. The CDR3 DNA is TGTGCCAGCAGCTTAGTGCGGGTTCCTCAAAATGAGCAGTTCTTC. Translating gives CASSLVRVPQNEQFF.

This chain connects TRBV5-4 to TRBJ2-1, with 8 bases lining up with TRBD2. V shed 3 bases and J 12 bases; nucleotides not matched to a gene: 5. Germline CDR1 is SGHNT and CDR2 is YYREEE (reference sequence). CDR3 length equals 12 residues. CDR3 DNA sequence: TGTGCCAGCAGCTACCGGACTAGCAGGCAGTTCTTC. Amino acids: CASSYRTSRQFF. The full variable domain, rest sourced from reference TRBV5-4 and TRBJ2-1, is ETGVTQSPTHLIKTRGQQVTLRCSSQSGHNTVSWYQQALGQGPQFIFQYYREEENGRGNFPPRFSGLQFPNYSSELNVNALELDDSALYLCASSYRTSRQFFGPGTRLTVL.

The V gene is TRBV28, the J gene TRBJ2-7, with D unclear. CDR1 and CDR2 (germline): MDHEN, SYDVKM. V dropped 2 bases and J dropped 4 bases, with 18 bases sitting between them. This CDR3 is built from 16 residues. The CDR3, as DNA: TGTGCCAGCAGTTTACCCCGGGCAGGCCCCACTTACGAGCAGTACTTC. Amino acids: CASSLPRAGPTYEQYF.

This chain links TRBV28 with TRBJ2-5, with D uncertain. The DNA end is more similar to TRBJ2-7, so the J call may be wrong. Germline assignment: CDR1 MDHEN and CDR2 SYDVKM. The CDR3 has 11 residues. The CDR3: CASSLAYEQYF. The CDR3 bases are TGTGCCAGCAGTTTAGCTTACGAGCAGTACTTC.

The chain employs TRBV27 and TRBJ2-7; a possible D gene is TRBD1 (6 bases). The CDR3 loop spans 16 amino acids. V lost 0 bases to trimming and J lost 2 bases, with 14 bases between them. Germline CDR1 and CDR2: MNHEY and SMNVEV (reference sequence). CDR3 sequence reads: CASSLSMGHYPYEQYF. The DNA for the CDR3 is TGTGCCAGCAGTTTATCGATGGGACATTACCCCTACGAGCAGTACTTC.

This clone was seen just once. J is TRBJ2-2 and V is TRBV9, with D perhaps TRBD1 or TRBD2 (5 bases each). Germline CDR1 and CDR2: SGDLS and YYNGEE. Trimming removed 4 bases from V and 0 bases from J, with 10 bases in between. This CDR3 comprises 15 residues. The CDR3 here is CASSPGPSNTGELFF. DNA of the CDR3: TGTGCCAGCAGCCCGGGACCGTCGAACACCGGGGAGCTGTTTTTT.

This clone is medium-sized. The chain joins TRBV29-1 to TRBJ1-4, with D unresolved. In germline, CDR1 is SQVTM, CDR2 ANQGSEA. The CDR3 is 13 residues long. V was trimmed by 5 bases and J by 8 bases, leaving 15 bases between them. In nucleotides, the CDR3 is TGCAGCGTTATGTCCCCGAGCGCCGAAAAACTGTTTTTT. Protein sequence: CSVMSPSAEKLFF.

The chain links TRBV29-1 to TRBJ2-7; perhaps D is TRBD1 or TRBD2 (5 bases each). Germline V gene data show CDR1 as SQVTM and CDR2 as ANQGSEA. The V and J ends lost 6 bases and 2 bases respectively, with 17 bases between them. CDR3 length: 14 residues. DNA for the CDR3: TGCAGCGTAGCCCGGGACCTGGGGCCCTACGAGCAGTACTTC. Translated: CSVARDLGPYEQYF.

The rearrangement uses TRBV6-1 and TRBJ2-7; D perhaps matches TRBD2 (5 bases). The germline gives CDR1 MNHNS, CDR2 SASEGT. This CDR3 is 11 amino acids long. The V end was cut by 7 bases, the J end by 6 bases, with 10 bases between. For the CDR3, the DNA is TGTGCCAGCATGGAGGTGGGCGAGCAGTACTTC. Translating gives CASMEVGEQYF.

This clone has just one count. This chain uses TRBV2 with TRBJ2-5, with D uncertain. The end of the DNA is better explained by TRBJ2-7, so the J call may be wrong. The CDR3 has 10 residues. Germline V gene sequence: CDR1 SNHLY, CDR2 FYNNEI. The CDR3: CASGAYEQYF. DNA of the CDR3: TGTGCCAGCGGCGCCTACGAGCAGTACTTC.

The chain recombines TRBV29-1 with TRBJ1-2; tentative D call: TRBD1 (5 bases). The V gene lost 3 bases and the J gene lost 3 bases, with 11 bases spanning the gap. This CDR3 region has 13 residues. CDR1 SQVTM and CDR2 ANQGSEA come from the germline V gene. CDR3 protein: CSVERDVHYGYTF. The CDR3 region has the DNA TGCAGCGTTGAGAGGGACGTACACTATGGCTACACCTTC.

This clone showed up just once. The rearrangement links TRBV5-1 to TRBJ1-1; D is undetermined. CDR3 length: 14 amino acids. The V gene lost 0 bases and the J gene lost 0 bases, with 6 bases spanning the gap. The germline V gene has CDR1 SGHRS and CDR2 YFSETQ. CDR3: CASSLDSVNTEAFF. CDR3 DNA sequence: TGCGCCAGCAGCTTGGACAGTGTGAACACTGAAGCTTTCTTT.

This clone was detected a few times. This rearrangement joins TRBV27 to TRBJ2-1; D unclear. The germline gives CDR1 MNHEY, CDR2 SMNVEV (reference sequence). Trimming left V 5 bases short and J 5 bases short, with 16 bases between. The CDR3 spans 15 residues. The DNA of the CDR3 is TGTGCCAGCAGTCCTTTCTTGGCGGCCCACAATGAGCAGTTCTTC. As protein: CASSPFLAAHNEQFF.

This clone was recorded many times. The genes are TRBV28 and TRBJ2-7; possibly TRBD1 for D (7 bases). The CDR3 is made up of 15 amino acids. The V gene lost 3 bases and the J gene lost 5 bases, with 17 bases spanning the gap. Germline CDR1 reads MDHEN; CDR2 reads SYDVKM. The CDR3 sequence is CASSFSGRGVDEQYF. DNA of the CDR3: TGTGCCAGCAGTTTCTCAGGCAGGGGGGTCGACGAGCAGTACTTC.